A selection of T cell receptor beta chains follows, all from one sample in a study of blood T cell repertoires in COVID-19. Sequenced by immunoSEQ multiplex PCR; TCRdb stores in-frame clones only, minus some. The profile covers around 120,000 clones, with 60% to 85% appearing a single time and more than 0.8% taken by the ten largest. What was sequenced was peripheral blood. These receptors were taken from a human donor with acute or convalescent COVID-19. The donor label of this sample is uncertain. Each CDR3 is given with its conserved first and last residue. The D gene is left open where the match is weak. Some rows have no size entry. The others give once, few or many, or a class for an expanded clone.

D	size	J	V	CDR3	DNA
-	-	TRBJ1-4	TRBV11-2	CASSLGRPPEKLFF	TGTGCCAGCAGCTTAGGCAGGCCTCCCGAAAAACTGTTTTTT
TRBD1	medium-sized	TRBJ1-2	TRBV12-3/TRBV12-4	CASSFGQGHGYTF	TGTGCCAGCAGTTTTGGACAGGGCCATGGCTACACCTTC
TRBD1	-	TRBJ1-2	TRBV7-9	CASSLGQGAQGYTF	TGTGCCAGCAGCTTAGGCCAGGGGGCGCAGGGCTACACCTTC
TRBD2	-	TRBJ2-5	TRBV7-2	CASSIAGGSETQYF	TGTGCCAGCAGCATAGCGGGGGGATCGGAGACCCAGTACTTC
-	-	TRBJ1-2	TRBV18	CASSPPAGAGYGYTF	TGTGCCAGCTCACCACCGGCGGGGGCAGGGTATGGCTACACCTTC
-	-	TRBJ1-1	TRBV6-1	CASSEAAAGNTEAFF	TGTGCCAGCAGTGAAGCTGCGGCCGGTAACACTGAAGCTTTCTTT
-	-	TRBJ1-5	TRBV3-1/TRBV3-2	CASSQGGLRGQPQHF	TGTGCCAGCAGCCAAGGGGGCCTTAGAGGTCAGCCCCAGCATTTT
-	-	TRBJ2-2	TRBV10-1	CASSARGSNTGELFF	TGCGCCAGCAGTGCTAGGGGATCGAACACCGGGGAGCTGTTTTTT
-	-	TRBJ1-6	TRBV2	CASSGQGTNNSPLHF	TGTGCCAGCAGTGGCCAGGGGACTAATAATTCACCCCTCCACTTT
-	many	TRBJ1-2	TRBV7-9	CASSLAGQSYGYTF	TGTGCCAGCAGCTTAGCTGGACAGTCTTATGGCTACACCTTC
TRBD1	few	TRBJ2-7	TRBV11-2	CASSQRPGQLSYEQYF	TGTGCCAGCAGCCAACGTCCGGGACAGTTATCCTACGAGCAGTACTTC
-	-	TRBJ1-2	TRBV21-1	CASSLLGGAPLYGYTF	TGTGCCAGCAGCCTCCTCGGGGGGGCCCCCCTCTATGGCTACACCTTC
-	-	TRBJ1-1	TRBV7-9	CASSISNRRGEAFF	TGTGCCAGCAGCATTTCTAACAGAAGGGGGGAAGCTTTCTTT